The rows below give T cell receptor beta chains drawn from one sample of a study of breast tumors, draining lymph nodes, adjacent tissues. TCRdb called the multiplex PCR reads again in MiXCR, with one record for every CDR3 protein. The sample lists about 200,000 distinct CDR3 sequences, around a third occurring once. The sequencing input was axillary lymph node tissue. These receptors were taken from a female donor with breast cancer. Some clones in this sample may be carry-over from other donors' samples. Both conserved end residues are part of each CDR3. D genes are given only for firm matches. Some rows have no size entry. The others give once, few or many, or a class for an expanded clone.

>TRBJ2-6|.|many|TRBV12-3/TRBV12-4
CASSPTRRGSGANVLTF
TGTGCCAGCAGCCCGACAAGGAGGGGGTCTGGGGCCAACGTCCTGACTTTC
>TRBJ2-3|TRBD2|many|TRBV29-1
CSGGTSGADTQYF
TGCAGCGGCGGGACTAGCGGGGCAGATACGCAGTATTTT
>TRBJ2-1|TRBD2|.|TRBV5-4
CASSLVGLAGVYNEQFF
TGTGCCAGCAGCTTAGTAGGGTTAGCGGGGGTCTACAATGAGCAGTTCTTC
>TRBJ2-7|.|many|TRBV14
CASSQLGVGQSYEQYF
TGTGCCAGCAGCCAACTAGGGGTAGGACAGTCCTACGAGCAGTACTTC
>TRBJ2-2|TRBD2|few|TRBV18
CASSSGTSGSLNTGELFF
TGTGCCAGCTCTTCCGGGACTAGCGGGAGCTTGAACACCGGGGAGCTGTTTTTT
>TRBJ1-2|.|many|TRBV12-3/TRBV12-4
CASSLAGPGYGYTF
TGTGCCAGCAGTTTAGCAGGGCCGGGCTATGGCTACACCTTC
>TRBJ1-4|.|medium-sized|TRBV7-2
CASALGGSEKLFF
TGTGCCAGCGCCCTTGGGGGCAGCGAAAAACTGTTTTTT
>TRBJ2-7|TRBD1|many|TRBV5-5
CASSLDRGINGEQYF
TGTGCCAGCAGCTTGGACAGGGGGATCAATGGCGAGCAGTACTTC
>TRBJ2-4|TRBD2|.|TRBV19
CASREGSANKNIQYF
TGTGCCAGCCGGGAGGGGTCCGCCAACAAAAACATTCAGTACTTC
>TRBJ2-3|TRBD2|.|TRBV30
CAWSRGGEDTQYF
TGTGCCTGGAGTCGGGGGGGGGAAGATACGCAGTATTTT
>TRBJ2-1|.|many|TRBV20-1
CSASDGRTSYNEQFF
TGCAGTGCTAGTGACGGACGAACTTCCTACAATGAGCAGTTCTTC
>TRBJ2-3|TRBD2|many|TRBV5-1
CASSVGTSVDTQYF
TGCGCCAGCAGCGTTGGGACTAGCGTAGATACGCAGTATTTT
>TRBJ2-1|.|.|TRBV5-5
CASSARRMSSYNEQFF
TGTGCCAGCAGCGCCCGCAGGATGTCCTCCTACAATGAGCAGTTCTTC
>TRBJ2-5|.|.|TRBV27
CASSPVLTSSSETQYF
TGTGCCAGCAGTCCTGTCCTTACTAGTTCTTCGGAGACCCAGTACTTC
>TRBJ2-2|.|.|TRBV4-2
CASSQGLTRSGKLFF
TGTGCCAGCAGCCAGGGACTCACTAGATCCGGGAAGCTGTTTTTT
>TRBJ2-1|.|.|TRBV29-1
CSVVYYLGETYNEQFF
TGCAGCGTTGTTTACTACTTAGGGGAGACCTACAATGAGCAGTTCTTC
>TRBJ1-6|.|many|TRBV14
CASSLTEAYNSPLHF
TGTGCCAGCAGCCTAACGGAGGCTTATAATTCACCCCTCCACTTT
>TRBJ2-7|TRBD2|many|TRBV28
CASSSGTSGGYEQYF
TGTGCCAGCAGTTCCGGGACTAGCGGGGGCTACGAGCAGTACTTC
>TRBJ2-5|TRBD2|.|TRBV7-3
CASSLTVGLAGETQYF
TGTGCCAGCAGCTTAACTGTCGGACTAGCGGGGGAGACCCAGTACTTC
>TRBJ1-5|.|many|TRBV19
CASSMVGQPQHF
TGTGCCAGTAGTATGGTTGGGCAGCCCCAGCATTTT
>TRBJ2-7|TRBD1|many|TRBV4-3
CASSQGQGFYEQYF
TGCGCCAGCAGCCAGGGACAGGGGTTCTACGAGCAGTACTTC
>TRBJ2-2|.|many|TRBV24-1
CATSDLLLPSGELFF
TGTGCCACCAGTGATTTGCTTCTCCCCTCGGGGGAGCTGTTTTTT
>TRBJ2-1|.|many|TRBV29-1
CSVEQGGNRFWQFF
TGCAGCGTTGAACAGGGAGGAAATCGGTTCTGGCAGTTCTTC